The sequence of this TCR beta chain was determined in a study of blood T cell repertoires in COVID-19. Profiling relied on immunoSEQ multiplex PCR, and the TCRdb table lists in-frame clones only, not all of them. The data contain about 250,000 clones, about 83% of them singletons. Germline V gene sequence: CDR1 MDHEN, CDR2 SYDVKM. The CDR3 runs 15 residues. Trimming at V came to 7 bases and at J to 9 bases, leaving 14 bases not matched to a gene. This sequence joins TRBV28 and TRBJ1-5; 8 bases map to TRBD1. The clonotype originates from a man older than 75 with acute or convalescent COVID-19. Sequencing was done on a sample of peripheral blood. CDR3 DNA: TGTGCCAGCACCATAGGGGGGCAGGGGGCCTGGCCCCAGCATTTT. Translating gives CASTIGGQGAWPQHF.